Following are 25 T cell receptor beta chains from one sample sequenced in a study of cytomegalovirus exposure and HLA in healthy donors. The primer mix had 60 Vbeta and 13 Jbeta primers. Clones were sequenced by immunoSEQ multiplex PCR, and TCRdb holds only the in-frame ones, with some missing. The table records around 91,000 clones, around 80% of them present only once. The sample comprised PBMCs. The origin of the receptors is a male donor in good health and CMV-seropositive.

In DNA form, the CDR3 reads TGTGCCAGCAGCTTGCCACAGGGGGAAAAGGCCGGGGAGCTGTTTTTT. This translates into CASSLPQGEKAGELFF. The chain carries TRBV5-4 and TRBJ2-2; 8 bases align to TRBD1. Germline CDR1 reads SGHNT; CDR2 reads YYREEE (reference sequence). This CDR3 spans 16 amino acids. Trimming at V came to 1 base and at J to 6 bases, leaving 8 bases not matched to a gene.

V and J are TRBV7-9 and TRBJ2-5; TRBD2 aligns across 10 bases. CDR1 is SEHNR and CDR2 is FQNEAQ in the germline V gene (reference sequence). The CDR3 totals 16 residues. Trimming at V came to 1 base and at J to 5 bases, leaving 7 bases not matched to a gene. The CDR3 region has the DNA TGTGCCAGCAGCTTAGGGGCTAGCGGGAGAGTCGAGACCCAGTACTTC. This translates into CASSLGASGRVETQYF.

Regarding this clone: Other DNA sequences in this specimen translate into the identical CDR3. This sequence joins TRBV7-2 and TRBJ1-5; D remains unclear. Germline assignment: CDR1 SGHTA and CDR2 FQGNSA. With 6 bases removed from V and 2 bases from J, the gap between germline ends came to 8 bases. There are 13 residues in the CDR3. Here the CDR3 reads CASSLRGNQPQHF. As DNA, the CDR3 is TGTGCCAGCAGTCTACGGGGCAATCAGCCCCAGCATTTT.

Ten or more counts support this clone. The V gene is TRBV4-1, the J gene TRBJ2-6; D is possibly TRBD2 (5 bases). The CDR3 is 16 residues long. Trimming stripped 3 bases from V and 2 bases from J, with 11 bases between. Germline V gene lookup returns CDR1 MGHRA and CDR2 YSYEKL. The CDR3 is CASSQVRGTGANVLTF. The CDR3 DNA follows: TGCGCCAGCAGCCAGGTCCGGGGAACTGGGGCCAACGTCCTGACTTTC.

V and J are TRBV9 and TRBJ1-1; TRBD1 matches 7 bases. Germline values: CDR1 SGDLS, CDR2 YYNGEE. This CDR3 comprises 15 residues. V lost 4 bases and J lost 0; bases outside the gene matches: 6. CDR3 residues: CASSLGTEMNTEAFF. In nucleotides, the CDR3 is TGTGCCAGCAGCCTTGGGACAGAGATGAACACTGAAGCTTTCTTT.

The chain has TRBV5-1 and TRBJ2-1; 9 bases agree with TRBD2. With V trimmed by 4 bases and J by 0 bases, 2 bases remained unmatched. Germline V gene sequence: CDR1 SGHRS, CDR2 YFSETQ. This CDR3 is 15 amino acids long. Here the CDR3 DNA reads TGCGCCAGCAGCGTTAGCGGGAGCTCCTACAATGAGCAGTTCTTC. It encodes CASSVSGSSYNEQFF. Combining the CDR3 with reference TRBV5-1 and TRBJ2-1 gives the whole variable domain KAGVTQTPRYLIKTRGQQVTLSCSPISGHRSVSWYQQTPGQGLQFLFEYFSETQRNKGNFPGRFSGRQFSNSRSEMNVSTLELGDSALYLCASSVSGSSYNEQFFGPGTRLTVL.

V is TRBV18 and J is TRBJ2-5; 9 positions agree with TRBD1. With V trimmed by 8 bases and J by 4 bases, 5 bases remained unmatched. There are 13 residues in the CDR3. Per the germline V gene, CDR1 is KGHSH and CDR2 is LQKENI. The CDR3 DNA sequence: TGTGCCAGCAATACAGGGGGCCCAGAGACCCAGTACTTC. It yields the protein CASNTGGPETQYF.

This chain's CDR3 is CALCLYEQYF. The DNA of the CDR3 is TGCGCCCTATGTCTATACGAGCAGTACTTC. This chain links TRBV10-1 with TRBJ2-7; D is unresolved. Germline V gene sequence: CDR1 WNHNN, CDR2 SYGVQD (reference sequence). This CDR3 contains 10 residues. Trimming removed 11 bases from V and 4 bases from J, with 9 bases in between.

The V gene is TRBV7-3, the J gene TRBJ2-1; the match to TRBD1 covers 9 bases. The CDR3 runs 16 residues. Germline lookup yields CDR1 SGHTA and CDR2 FQGTGA. The V gene end was trimmed by 2 bases and the J gene end by 5 bases; junction bases not matched to a gene: 7. The DNA of the CDR3 is TGTGCCAGCAGCTTATACTCCGGGACAGGGAACAATGAGCAGTTCTTC. Amino acid sequence: CASSLYSGTGNNEQFF. Filled out from reference TRBV7-3 and TRBJ2-1, the complete variable domain reads GAGVSQTPSNKVTEKGKYVELRCDPISGHTALYWYRQSLGQGPEFLIYFQGTGAADDSGLPNDRFFAVRPEGSVSTLKIQRTERGDSAVYLCASSLYSGTGNNEQFFGPGTRLTVL.

This chain joins TRBV5-1 and TRBJ2-1, with TRBD2 identical over 11 bases. V was pared by 2 bases and J by 11 bases, with 6 bases of the junction left unmatched. The CDR3 has 14 residues. CDR1 SGHRS and CDR2 YFSETQ come from the germline V gene. The DNA of the CDR3 is TGCGCCAGCAGCTTAGGGAGACTAGCGGGGAAGCAGTTCTTC. The encoded protein is CASSLGRLAGKQFF.

V and J are TRBV11-1 and TRBJ1-1, with D perhaps TRBD1 (5 bases). Deletions cut 7 bases from V and 3 bases from J, with 12 bases between. Germline lookup yields CDR1 SGHAT and CDR2 FQDESV (reference sequence). The CDR3 covers 13 residues. The CDR3 here is CASKEGRDTEAFF. CDR3 in DNA: TGTGCCAGCAAGGAGGGGAGGGACACTGAAGCTTTCTTT.

The gene calls are TRBV28 and TRBJ2-7; TRBD1 agrees at 12 bases. J was trimmed by 6 bases and V by 2 bases; bases with no gene match: 5. Germline assignment: CDR1 MDHEN and CDR2 SYDVKM. The CDR3 consists of 15 residues. CDR3: CASSLTGTGGFEQYF. The CDR3 region has the DNA TGTGCCAGCAGTTTAACTGGGACAGGGGGCTTCGAGCAGTACTTC.

V usage is TRBV6-5 and J usage is TRBJ2-2; the match to TRBD2 covers 7 bases. This CDR3 region has 15 residues. Germline V gene lookup returns CDR1 MNHEY and CDR2 SVGAGI. V shed 6 bases and J 3 bases; nucleotides not matched to a gene: 7. The CDR3 DNA follows: TGTGCCAGCAGGCCTAGCGGAGGGGACACCGGGGAGCTGTTTTTT. Translated: CASRPSGGDTGELFF.

The J gene is TRBJ1-2, the V gene TRBV6-6, with 7 nucleotides matching TRBD1. From germline, CDR1 is MNHNY and CDR2 SVGAGI (reference sequence). The V and J ends lost 6 bases and 4 bases, in that order; junction bases with no gene match: 5. CDR3 size: 13 residues. CDR3 amino acids: CASRPGTAYGYTF. CDR3 bases: TGTGCCAGCAGGCCCGGGACAGCCTATGGCTACACCTTC.

The chain recombines TRBV10-3 with TRBJ2-2; D is unresolved. CDR1 is ENHRY, CDR2 SYGVKD, per germline. The CDR3 is 12 amino acids. V lost 6 bases to trimming and J lost 4 bases, with 6 bases between them. The chain's CDR3 is CAIRTGTGELFF. Written as DNA, the CDR3 is TGTGCCATCAGAACGGGCACCGGGGAGCTGTTTTTT.

The genes are TRBV6-4 and TRBJ2-1, with 8 nucleotides matching TRBD2. Germline V gene data show CDR1 as MRHNA and CDR2 as SNTAGT. This CDR3 comprises 15 residues. After removal of 3 bases from V and 10 bases from J, the junction contained 11 bases not matched to a gene. The CDR3 spells CASSETSGQSKEQFF. The DNA of the CDR3 is TGTGCCAGCAGTGAAACTAGCGGACAGAGTAAGGAGCAGTTCTTC.

The genes are TRBV19 and TRBJ1-1; 8 nucleotides match TRBD1. CDR1 and CDR2 (germline): LNHDA, SQIVND (reference sequence). Trimming cost V 5 bases and J 6 bases; bases outside gene matches: 5. The CDR3 is made up of 13 amino acids. The CDR3 here is CASSPGQGSEAFF. CDR3 nucleotide sequence: TGTGCCAGTAGTCCCGGACAGGGCTCTGAAGCTTTCTTT.

The J gene is TRBJ2-5, the V gene TRBV5-1; 11 bases align to TRBD2. The J call may not be correct, given that the DNA end is closer to TRBJ2-7. The length of the CDR3 is 17 residues. From germline, CDR1 is SGHRS and CDR2 YFSETQ. The CDR3 loop is CASSTGLAGTVFNEQYF. CDR3 nucleotide sequence: TGCGCCAGCAGCACAGGACTAGCGGGTACCGTCTTCAACGAGCAGTACTTC.

The rearrangement joins TRBV19 to TRBJ2-7; 7 bases fit TRBD1. The CDR3 contains 16 residues. CDR1 is LNHDA and CDR2 is SQIVND in the germline V gene (reference sequence). Trimming at V came to 5 bases and at J to 0 bases, leaving 10 bases not matched to a gene. Here the CDR3 DNA reads TGTGCCAGTAGTCGGGACAGTACCACCCCCTCCTACGAGCAGTACTTC. This sequence encodes CASSRDSTTPSYEQYF.

The chain combines TRBV27 with TRBJ2-7; TRBD1 matches 9 bases. Germline V gives CDR1 MNHEY, CDR2 SMNVEV (reference sequence). The CDR3 is 14 residues long. Trimming removed 5 bases from V and 6 bases from J; junction bases left unmatched: 8. The CDR3 protein is CASSTTGQGFEQYF. In DNA form, the CDR3 reads TGTGCCAGCAGTACTACGGGACAGGGTTTCGAGCAGTACTTC.

This clone was counted only a few times. The chain carries TRBV7-2 and TRBJ2-7; TRBD2 matches 7 bases. CDR1 and CDR2 (germline): SGHTA, FQGNSA. V lost 1 base to trimming and J lost 4 bases; unmatched junction nucleotides: 1. This CDR3 has 13 amino acids. CDR3 region: CASSLGLAYEQYF. CDR3 sequence (DNA): TGTGCCAGCAGCTTAGGACTAGCTTACGAGCAGTACTTC.

On this clone itself: This sample includes further DNA sequences coding for the same CDR3. V usage is TRBV18 and J usage is TRBJ1-2, with 8 bases aligning to TRBD1. The CDR3 is 13 amino acids. Germline assignment: CDR1 KGHSH and CDR2 LQKENI. The trim removed 3 bases at V and 7 bases at J, leaving 4 bases unmatched. CDR3 region: CASSPGTGAGYTF. In DNA form, the CDR3 reads TGTGCCAGCTCACCGGGGACAGGAGCTGGCTACACCTTC.

V usage is TRBV27 and J usage is TRBJ2-7, with D perhaps matching TRBD2 (6 bases). Germline values: CDR1 MNHEY, CDR2 SMNVEV (reference sequence). The CDR3 runs 14 residues. Trimming cost V 5 bases and J 4 bases, with 15 bases left between them. The CDR3 DNA reads as TGTGCCAGCAGTCACCGTGGCGGGGAATACGAGCAGTACTTC. Protein product: CASSHRGGEYEQYF.

This rearrangement joins TRBV7-2 to TRBJ2-7, with TRBD2 identical over 9 bases. V dropped 6 bases and J dropped 6; count of bases not matched to a gene: 6. The V gene's germline CDR1 is SGHTA and CDR2 FQGNSA. The CDR3 totals 13 residues. DNA of the CDR3: TGTGCCAGCAGACATGGGACTAGCCCCGAGCAGTACTTC. This translates into CASRHGTSPEQYF. Using reference TRBV7-2 and TRBJ2-7 for the parts outside the CDR3, the full variable domain is GAGVSQSPSNKVTEKGKDVELRCDPISGHTALYWYRQSLGQGLEFLIYFQGNSAPDKSGLPSDRFSAERTGGSVSTLTIQRTQQEDSAVYLCASRHGTSPEQYFGPGTRLTVT.

This chain links TRBV5-3 with TRBJ1-2; D is ambiguous. TRBV5-3 is sorted into the ORF group, with uncertain function. There are 13 residues in the CDR3. Trimming stripped 4 bases from V and 8 bases from J, with 15 bases between. DNA for the CDR3: TGTGCCAGAAGCCTGAAGACCCTCGGGGGCTACACCTTC. As protein: CARSLKTLGGYTF.